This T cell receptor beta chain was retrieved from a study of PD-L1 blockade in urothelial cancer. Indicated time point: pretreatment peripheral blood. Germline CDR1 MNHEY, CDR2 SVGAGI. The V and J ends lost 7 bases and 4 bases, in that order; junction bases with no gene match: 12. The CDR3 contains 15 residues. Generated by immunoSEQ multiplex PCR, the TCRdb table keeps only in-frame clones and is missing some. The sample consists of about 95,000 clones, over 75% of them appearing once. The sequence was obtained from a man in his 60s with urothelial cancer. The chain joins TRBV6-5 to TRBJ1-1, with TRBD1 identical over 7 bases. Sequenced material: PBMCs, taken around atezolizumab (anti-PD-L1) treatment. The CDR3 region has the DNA TGTGCCAGCACCGCCCCCGGGACAGCAAGCACTGAAGCTTTCTTT. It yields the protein CASTAPGTASTEAFF.